This note documents a single T cell receptor (beta chain) sequence. What antigen it recognizes has not been identified. Within one base of it there is no much larger clone, and no base qualities were kept. From the germline V gene, CDR1 is SGHRS and CDR2 is YFSETQ. V sheds 1 base and J sheds 0 bases, leaving 7 bases between their ends. The CDR3 numbers 15 residues from cysteine through phenylalanine. Just the 45-base CDR3 DNA is kept, in frame starting at base 1. The sample belongs to a study of control samples from healthy donors and cancer patients (dated by TCRdb to 2020 to 2022). The protocol used for the library was the immunoSEQ multiplex PCR assay. As stored in TCRdb, this immuneACCESS dataset retains in-frame rearrangements with V and J assigned. A fraction of the clones does not appear; measured against another copy, unresolved V genes explain less than half of the discrepancy, and the remainder lacks a known reason. The sample has some 410,000 clones on record, 90% of them singletons. Just under 6.5% of the sample belongs to the ten largest clones.

Sequencing input: PBMCs. The source is a man aged 40-49 years with head and neck cancer. In this chain, TRBV5-1 is recombined with TRBJ2-2, with no confident D gene call. The CDR3 amino acid sequence is: CASSLTFTNTGELFF. At the DNA level, the sequence is TGCGCCAGCAGCTTGACCTTCACGAACACCGGGGAGCTGTTTTTT.